This passage covers 27 T cell receptor beta chains from one sample sequenced in a study of vaccination and CD4 T cells after COVID-19. Antigens for these TCRs are unknown. As to treatment: roughly ten-day PBMC culture with coronavirus spike peptide pools or control peptides (ViraFEST assay). Cultured CD4+ T-cell DNA underwent Oncomine TCR Beta short-read sequencing. TCRdb re-called the PCR reads with MiXCR, one entry per CDR3 protein. The sample records around 14,000 distinct CDR3 sequences, about 53% being singletons. The sequenced sample was CD4+ T cells from blood, cultured in vitro, obtained before SARS-CoV-2 vaccination. Source of these receptors: a human donor who had recovered from COVID-19.

There are a few counts of this clonotype. The chain joins TRBV6-8 to TRBJ1-5; unclear D gene. CDR3 length: 14 amino acids. Per the germline V gene, CDR1 is MNHGY and CDR2 is SAAAGT. The germline V and J ends were trimmed by 5 bases and 0 bases, with 8 bases remaining between them. This chain's CDR3 is CASSLSYSNQPQHF. Written as DNA, the CDR3 is TGTGCCAGCAGTCTGAGTTATAGCAATCAGCCCCAGCATTTT.

This clonotype was observed a few times. The chain employs TRBV7-2 and TRBJ2-7, with a possible D match to TRBD2 (6 bases). V shed 6 bases and J shed 2 bases, with 20 bases lying between them. The CDR3 is 16 residues long. Germline values: CDR1 SGHTA, CDR2 FQGNSA. The CDR3 bases are TGTGCCAGCAGTCCTCGGGGGATCCAGCGCGCCTACGAGCAGTACTTC. Translated: CASSPRGIQRAYEQYF.

This sequence joins TRBV6-1 and TRBJ2-1; the D gene is possibly TRBD2 (7 bases). Germline V CDR1 and CDR2: MNHNS, SASEGT. The CDR3 is 15 amino acids. V dropped 7 bases and J dropped 1 base, with 14 bases sitting between them. The CDR3, as DNA: TGTGCCAGCAAGGGGGACTATCGATCCTACAATGAGCAGTTCTTC. Protein sequence: CASKGDYRSYNEQFF.

In this sample, this clonotype turned up a few times. The chain links TRBV6-2 or TRBV6-3 to TRBJ1-1, with D hard to call. CDR1 and CDR2 from the germline V gene are MNHEY and SVGEGT. The CDR3 consists of 19 residues. V dropped 8 bases and J dropped 2 bases, with 30 bases sitting between them. The DNA of the CDR3 is TGTGCCAGCGCCCGCTGGGTATATCCTCGACGGAGCCCAAACACTGAAGCTTTCTTT. Its protein is CASARWVYPRRSPNTEAFF.

Points on this clonotype: This CDR3 is missing its conserved last phenylalanine or tryptophan, likely due to a read error. The chain uses TRBV20-1 and TRBJ2-7, with D maybe TRBD2 (6 bases). The V gene lost 5 bases and the J gene lost 2 bases, with 13 bases spanning the gap. The CDR3 has 13 residues. The germline V gene encodes CDR1 DFQATT and CDR2 SNEGSKA (reference sequence). CDR3 sequence (DNA): TGCAGTGCTCGCGGGATTGGAACCTACGAGCAGTACTTA. It codes for CSARGIGTYEQYL.

The table lists this clonotype with a few counts. The genes are TRBV24-1 and TRBJ2-7; D perhaps matches TRBD1 (5 bases). Trimming stripped 9 bases from V and 7 bases from J, with 12 bases between. This CDR3 has 11 amino acids. Looked up from germline, CDR1 is KGHDR and CDR2 is SFDVKD. CDR3 in DNA: TGTGCCACCGGAGCAGGGTGGGAGCAGTACTTC. Amino acids: CATGAGWEQYF.

This clonotype turned up a few times. CDR3 amino acids: CASRPTGTNQETQYF. CDR3 in DNA: TGTGCCAGCAGGCCTACAGGGACCAACCAAGAGACCCAGTACTTC. The rearrangement links TRBV12-3 or TRBV12-4 to TRBJ2-5, with D maybe TRBD1 (6 bases). There are 15 residues in the CDR3. Trimming stripped 6 bases from V and 0 bases from J, with 14 bases between.

V and J are TRBV19 and TRBJ2-6; no clear D. The CDR3 has 15 amino acids. The germline V gene encodes CDR1 LNHDA and CDR2 SQIVND (reference sequence). Trimming took off 7 bases at V and 4 bases at J, with 14 bases between the two ends. The CDR3 loop is CASTRRSSGANVLTF. CDR3 DNA: TGTGCCAGTACGAGACGCAGCTCCGGGGCCAACGTCCTGACTTTC.

The chain recombines TRBV12-3 or TRBV12-4 with TRBJ1-4; tentatively, D is TRBD1 (5 bases). V was pared by 2 bases and J by 7 bases, with 14 bases between. The CDR3 has 15 residues. The CDR3 here is CASSLNGAVGEKLFF. For the CDR3, the DNA is TGTGCCAGCAGTTTAAACGGGGCAGTGGGTGAAAAACTGTTTTTT.

The V and J genes are TRBV21-1 and TRBJ2-3; TRBD2 is taken as the D call from the table, unchecked against the DNA. TRBV21-1 is flagged as a pseudogene. The length of the CDR3 is 17 residues. The CDR3 sequence is CASSKVTAGVRTDTQYF. As DNA, the CDR3 is TGTGCCAGCAGCAAAGTTACAGCGGGAGTACGTACAGATACGCAGTATTTT.

A few counts support this clonotype. J is TRBJ2-5 and V is TRBV7-2, with D uncertain. Germline V gene lookup returns CDR1 SGHTA and CDR2 FQGNSA. The CDR3 length is 14 residues. Trimming cost V 1 base and J 5 bases, with 11 bases left between them. The CDR3 here is CASSLVPEWETQYF. The CDR3 region has the DNA TGTGCCAGCAGCTTAGTACCCGAATGGGAGACCCAGTACTTC. Based on the CDR3 plus reference TRBV7-2 and TRBJ2-5, the full variable domain is GAGVSQSPSNKVTEKGKDVELRCDPISGHTALYWYRQSLGQGLEFLIYFQGNSAPDKSGLPSDRFSAERTGGSVSTLTIQRTQQEDSAVYLCASSLVPEWETQYFGPGTRLLVL.

This clonotype was counted a few times. The chain carries TRBV25-1 and TRBJ1-6; D remains unclear. Germline V gives CDR1 MGHDK, CDR2 SYGVNS. V was trimmed by 6 bases and J by 6 bases, leaving 9 bases between them. The CDR3 extends over 13 amino acids. The CDR3 loop reads CASRDMFNSPLHF. Here the CDR3 DNA reads TGTGCCAGCAGAGACATGTTTAATTCACCCCTCCACTTT. The full variable domain, completed using reference TRBV25-1 and TRBJ1-6, is EADIYQTPRYLVIGTGKKITLECSQTMGHDKMYWYQQDPGMELHLIHYSYGVNSTEKGDLSSESTVSRIRTEHFPLTLESARPSHTSQYLCASRDMFNSPLHFGNGTRLTVT.

V gene TRBV5-1 combines with J gene TRBJ1-1; a possible D gene is TRBD1 (6 bases). Per germline, CDR1 SGHRS and CDR2 YFSETQ. The V and J ends lost 4 bases and 5 bases respectively, with 15 bases between them. CDR3 length equals 14 residues. The CDR3 DNA is TGCGCCAGCAGCCCCCCAGGGGCGAGGACTGAAGCTTTCTTT. It codes for CASSPPGARTEAFF.

The chain is built from TRBV27 and TRBJ2-7; 7 nucleotides match TRBD1. CDR3 size: 13 residues. In germline, CDR1 is MNHEY, CDR2 SMNVEV (reference sequence). Trimming took 5 bases from V and 2 from J; bases not matched to a gene: 3. The CDR3 region is CASSNGQAYEQYF. In nucleotides, the CDR3 is TGTGCCAGCAGTAACGGACAGGCCTACGAGCAGTACTTC.

This clonotype was observed a few times. The V gene is TRBV20-1, the J gene TRBJ1-2, with D hard to call. The CDR3 loop spans 13 amino acids. V lost 0 bases and J lost 8, with 13 bases in between. Per the germline V gene, CDR1 is DFQATT and CDR2 is SNEGSKA (reference sequence). CDR3 bases: TGCAGTGCTAGAGATCCAGACGGGCTGGGCTACACCTTC. Translation gives CSARDPDGLGYTF.

The table lists this clonotype with a few counts. The genes are TRBV12-3 or TRBV12-4 and TRBJ2-5; tentatively, D is TRBD1 (5 bases). V lost 3 bases to trimming and J lost 2 bases, with 13 bases between them. The CDR3 is 15 residues long. The DNA for the CDR3 is TGTGCCAGCAGTTTTGGTCCGACAGTGCAAGAGACCCAGTACTTC. The encoded protein is CASSFGPTVQETQYF.

A few counts support this clonotype. This chain connects TRBV7-2 to TRBJ1-2; D unresolved. The CDR3 has 14 residues. V shed 3 bases and J shed 7 bases, with 15 bases lying between them. Germline assignment: CDR1 SGHTA and CDR2 FQGNSA. The CDR3: CASSLLADLSGYTF. Here the CDR3 DNA reads TGTGCCAGCAGCTTGCTTGCGGACCTTTCTGGCTACACCTTC.

As DNA, the CDR3 is TGTGCCAGCAGTTCATTCACTGAAGCTTTCTTT. It yields the protein CASSSFTEAFF. V gene TRBV2 combines with J gene TRBJ1-1; no firm D call. There are 11 residues in the CDR3. Germline V lookup: CDR1 SNHLY, CDR2 FYNNEI. The ends were cut back, 5 bases at V and 4 bases at J, with 5 bases in the middle. Filled out from reference TRBV2 and TRBJ1-1, the complete variable domain reads EPEVTQTPSHQVTQMGQEVILRCVPISNHLYFYWYRQILGQKVEFLVSFYNNEISEKSEIFDDQFSVERPDGSNFTLKIRSTKLEDSAMYFCASSSFTEAFFGQGTRLTVV.

The V gene is TRBV6-2 or TRBV6-3, the J gene TRBJ2-1; 7 nucleotides line up with TRBD2. CDR1 is MNHEY, CDR2 SVGEGT, per germline. The length of the CDR3 is 15 residues. V trimming: 1 base; J trimming: 5 bases; junction bases outside the gene matches: 5. The CDR3 reads CASSYWGRAHNEQFF. CDR3 sequence (DNA): TGTGCCAGCAGTTACTGGGGGAGGGCCCACAATGAGCAGTTCTTC.

The J gene is TRBJ2-5, the V gene TRBV20-1, with D uncertain. Germline loops: CDR1 DFQATT, CDR2 SNEGSKA (reference sequence). The CDR3 covers 13 residues. Deletions cut 4 bases from V and 0 bases from J, with 9 bases between. The CDR3 is CSANDDNQETQYF. The DNA for the CDR3 is TGCAGTGCTAACGACGACAACCAAGAGACCCAGTACTTC.

The chain couples TRBV5-8 to TRBJ2-3; the match to TRBD1 covers 9 bases. Germline loops: CDR1 SGHTS, CDR2 YDEGEE. Losses at the gene ends were 6 bases for V and 6 bases for J; bases not matched to a gene: 11. The CDR3 has 15 residues. The CDR3 DNA reads TGTGCCAGCATCCCCGGGACAGGGCTAATGGATACGCAGTATTTT. The encoded protein is CASIPGTGLMDTQYF.

This clonotype came up a few times. The rearrangement uses TRBV10-2 and TRBJ2-5, with a possible D match to TRBD1 (5 bases). Trimming removed 4 bases at V and 1 base at J, with 7 bases between. This CDR3 comprises 13 residues. Germline values: CDR1 WSHSY, CDR2 SAAADI. The CDR3 sequence: CASSVQGQETQYF. In DNA form, the CDR3 reads TGCGCCAGCAGTGTTCAGGGCCAAGAGACCCAGTACTTC.

The rearrangement joins TRBV5-6 to TRBJ2-5, with 9 bases identical to TRBD1. This CDR3 spans 16 amino acids. Germline V gene sequence: CDR1 SGHDT, CDR2 YYEEEE. Trimming at V came to 7 bases and at J to 5 bases, leaving 15 bases not matched to a gene. The CDR3 is CASGILGTGRYETQYF. The CDR3 DNA reads as TGTGCCAGCGGAATATTAGGGACAGGGCGTTACGAGACCCAGTACTTC. Based on the CDR3 plus reference TRBV5-6 and TRBJ2-5, the full variable domain is DAGVTQSPTHLIKTRGQQVTLRCSPKSGHDTVSWYQQALGQGPQFIFQYYEEEERQRGNFPDRFSGHQFPNYSSELNVNALLLGDSALYLCASGILGTGRYETQYFGPGTRLLVL.

The rearrangement joins TRBV24-1 to TRBJ2-7; TRBD1 might be the D (5 bases). Deletions cut 4 bases from V and 4 bases from J, with 10 bases between. Germline V gene data show CDR1 as KGHDR and CDR2 as SFDVKD. CDR3 length: 13 amino acids. CDR3 nucleotide sequence: TGTGCCACCAGTGAACCAGGGTCGTACGAGCAGTACTTC. The encoded protein is CATSEPGSYEQYF.

This chain links TRBV6-1 with TRBJ2-7; 7 bases fit TRBD1. Germline loops: CDR1 MNHNS, CDR2 SASEGT. The CDR3 runs to 13 residues. With 4 bases clipped from V and 3 bases from J, the junction kept 3 bases outside the gene matches. The CDR3 protein is CASSAGQFYEQYF. CDR3 bases: TGTGCCAGCAGTGCGGGACAGTTCTACGAGCAGTACTTC.

The chain is built from TRBV6-1 and TRBJ1-5, with D tentatively TRBD1 (6 bases). Trimming cost V 2 bases and J 2 bases, with 13 bases left between them. This CDR3 spans 16 amino acids. Germline loops: CDR1 MNHNS, CDR2 SASEGT. CDR3 protein: CASSEHHRAGNQPQHF. The CDR3 nucleotides read TGTGCCAGCAGTGAACATCACAGGGCTGGCAATCAGCCCCAGCATTTT.

This clonotype was found a few times. The chain's CDR3 is CATSRSTGGLDTQYF. CDR3 nucleotide sequence: TGTGCCACCAGCAGGTCTACAGGGGGATTAGATACGCAGTATTTT. The chain carries TRBV15 and TRBJ2-3; 8 nucleotides align to TRBD1. V was pared by 3 bases and J by 5 bases, with 7 bases of the junction left unmatched. This CDR3 is built from 15 residues. CDR1 is LNHNV, CDR2 YYDKDF, per germline (reference sequence).